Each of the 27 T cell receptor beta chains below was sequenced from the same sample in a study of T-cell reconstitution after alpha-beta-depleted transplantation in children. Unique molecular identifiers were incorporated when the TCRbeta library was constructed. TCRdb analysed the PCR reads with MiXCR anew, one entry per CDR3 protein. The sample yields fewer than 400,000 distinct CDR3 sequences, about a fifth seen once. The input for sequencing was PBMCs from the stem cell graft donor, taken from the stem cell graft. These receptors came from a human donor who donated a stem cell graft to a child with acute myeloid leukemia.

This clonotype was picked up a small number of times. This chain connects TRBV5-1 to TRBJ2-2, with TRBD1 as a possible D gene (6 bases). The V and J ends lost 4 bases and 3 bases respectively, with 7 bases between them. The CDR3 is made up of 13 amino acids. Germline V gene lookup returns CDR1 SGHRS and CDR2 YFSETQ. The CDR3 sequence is CASSRQDTGELFF. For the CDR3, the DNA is TGCGCCAGCAGCCGACAGGACACCGGGGAGCTGTTTTTT.

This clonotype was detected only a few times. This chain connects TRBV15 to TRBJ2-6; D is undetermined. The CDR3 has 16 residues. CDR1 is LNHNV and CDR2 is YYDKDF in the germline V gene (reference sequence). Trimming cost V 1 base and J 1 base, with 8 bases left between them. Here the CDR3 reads CATSRVRSSGANVLTF. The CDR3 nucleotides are TGTGCCACCAGCAGAGTAAGGTCATCTGGGGCCAACGTCCTGACTTTC.

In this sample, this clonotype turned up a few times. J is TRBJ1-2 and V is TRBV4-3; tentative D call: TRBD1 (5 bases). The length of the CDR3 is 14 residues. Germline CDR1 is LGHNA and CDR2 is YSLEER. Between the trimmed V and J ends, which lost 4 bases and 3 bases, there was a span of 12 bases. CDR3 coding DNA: TGCGCCAGCAGCCCCTTGGGAGGGGACTATGGCTACACCTTC. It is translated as CASSPLGGDYGYTF.

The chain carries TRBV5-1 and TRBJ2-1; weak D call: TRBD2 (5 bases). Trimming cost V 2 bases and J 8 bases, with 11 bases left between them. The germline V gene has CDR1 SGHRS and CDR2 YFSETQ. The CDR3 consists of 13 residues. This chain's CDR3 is CASSFAEGDEQFF. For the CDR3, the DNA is TGCGCCAGCAGCTTCGCAGAGGGAGATGAGCAGTTCTTC.

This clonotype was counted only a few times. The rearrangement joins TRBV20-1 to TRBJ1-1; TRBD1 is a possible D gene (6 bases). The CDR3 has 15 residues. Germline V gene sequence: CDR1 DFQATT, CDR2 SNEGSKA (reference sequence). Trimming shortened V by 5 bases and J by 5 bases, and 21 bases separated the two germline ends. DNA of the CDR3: TGCAGTGCTCCCGGGACATCTTCCGGGGGGACTGAAGCTTTCTTT. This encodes CSAPGTSSGGTEAFF.

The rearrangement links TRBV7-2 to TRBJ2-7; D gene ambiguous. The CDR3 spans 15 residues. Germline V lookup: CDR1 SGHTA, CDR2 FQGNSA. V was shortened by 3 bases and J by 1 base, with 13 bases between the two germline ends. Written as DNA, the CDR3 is TGTGCCAGCAGCTTGAACAGCACCTTATCCTACGAGCAGTACTTC. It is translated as CASSLNSTLSYEQYF.

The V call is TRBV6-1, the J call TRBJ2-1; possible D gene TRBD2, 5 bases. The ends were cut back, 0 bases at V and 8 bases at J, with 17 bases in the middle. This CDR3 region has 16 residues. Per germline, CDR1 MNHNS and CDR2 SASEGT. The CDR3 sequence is CASSEAFRPRAYEQFF. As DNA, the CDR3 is TGTGCCAGCAGTGAAGCGTTCCGACCGCGGGCCTATGAGCAGTTCTTC.

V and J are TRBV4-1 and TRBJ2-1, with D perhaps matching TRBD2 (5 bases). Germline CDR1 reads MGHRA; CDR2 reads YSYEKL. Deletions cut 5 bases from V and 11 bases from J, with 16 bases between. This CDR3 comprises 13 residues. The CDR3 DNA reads TGCGCCAGCAGCAAGGCGCCGGGATCCCAGCAGTTCTTC. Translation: CASSKAPGSQQFF.

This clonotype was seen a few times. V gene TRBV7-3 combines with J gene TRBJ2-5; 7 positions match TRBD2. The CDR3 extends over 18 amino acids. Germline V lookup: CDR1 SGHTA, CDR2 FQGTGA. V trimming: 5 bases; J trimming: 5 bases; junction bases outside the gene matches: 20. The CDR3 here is CASSPMVGAGDLGETQYF. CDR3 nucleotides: TGTGCCAGCAGCCCCATGGTTGGCGCGGGAGACTTAGGGGAGACCCAGTACTTC.

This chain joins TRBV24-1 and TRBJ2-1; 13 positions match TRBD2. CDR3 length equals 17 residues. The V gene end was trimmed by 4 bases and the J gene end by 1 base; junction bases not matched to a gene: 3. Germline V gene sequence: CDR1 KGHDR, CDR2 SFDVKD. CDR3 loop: CATSDRTSGRSYNEQFF. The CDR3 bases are TGTGCCACCAGTGACAGGACTAGCGGGAGATCCTACAATGAGCAGTTCTTC.

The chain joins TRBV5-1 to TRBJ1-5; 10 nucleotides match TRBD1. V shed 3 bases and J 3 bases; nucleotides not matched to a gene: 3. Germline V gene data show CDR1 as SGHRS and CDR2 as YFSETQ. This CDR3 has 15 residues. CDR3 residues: CASSSTGGVNQPQHF. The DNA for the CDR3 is TGCGCCAGCAGCTCGACAGGGGGCGTCAATCAGCCCCAGCATTTT.

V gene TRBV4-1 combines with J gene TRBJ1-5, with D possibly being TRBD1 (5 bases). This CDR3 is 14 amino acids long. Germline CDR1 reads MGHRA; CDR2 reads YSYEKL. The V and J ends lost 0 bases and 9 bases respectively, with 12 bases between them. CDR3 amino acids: CASSQDRRTLPQHF. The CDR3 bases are TGCGCCAGCAGCCAAGATAGGAGGACATTGCCCCAGCATTTT.

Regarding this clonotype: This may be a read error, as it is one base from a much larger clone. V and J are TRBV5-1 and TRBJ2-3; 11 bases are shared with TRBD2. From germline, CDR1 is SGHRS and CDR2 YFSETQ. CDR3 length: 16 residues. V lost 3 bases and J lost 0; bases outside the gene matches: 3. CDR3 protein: CASSWGLAASTDTQYF. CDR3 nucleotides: TGCGCCAGCAGCTGGGGACTAGCGGCTAGCACAGATACGCAGTATTTT.

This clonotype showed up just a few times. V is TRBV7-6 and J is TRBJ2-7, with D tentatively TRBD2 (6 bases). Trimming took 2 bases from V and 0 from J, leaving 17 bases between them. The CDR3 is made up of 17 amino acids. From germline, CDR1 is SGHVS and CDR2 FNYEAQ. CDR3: CASSLSRGGTISYEQYF. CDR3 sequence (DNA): TGTGCCAGCAGCTTAAGTCGTGGGGGGACCATCTCCTACGAGCAGTACTTC.

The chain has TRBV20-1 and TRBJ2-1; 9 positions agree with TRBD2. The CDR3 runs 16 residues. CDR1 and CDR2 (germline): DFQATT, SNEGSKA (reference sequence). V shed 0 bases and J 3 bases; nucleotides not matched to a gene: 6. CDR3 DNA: TGCAGTGCTAGAGATCGAGGGACTAGCCTCTACAATGAGCAGTTCTTC. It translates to CSARDRGTSLYNEQFF.

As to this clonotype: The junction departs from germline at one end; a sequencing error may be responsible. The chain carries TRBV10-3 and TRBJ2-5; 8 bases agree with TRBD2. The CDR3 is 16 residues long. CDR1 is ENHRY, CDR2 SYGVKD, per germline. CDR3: CVISELTSAVQETQYF. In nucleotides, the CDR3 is TGTGTCATCAGTGAGTTGACTAGCGCCGTACAAGAGACCCAGTACTTC.

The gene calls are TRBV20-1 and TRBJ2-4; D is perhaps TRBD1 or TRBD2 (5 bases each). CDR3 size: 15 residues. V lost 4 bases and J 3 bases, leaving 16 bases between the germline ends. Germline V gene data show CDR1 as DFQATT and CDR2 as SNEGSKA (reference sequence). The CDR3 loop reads CSAMGVAGHKNIQYF. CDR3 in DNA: TGCAGTGCTATGGGGGTCGCAGGGCACAAAAACATTCAGTACTTC.

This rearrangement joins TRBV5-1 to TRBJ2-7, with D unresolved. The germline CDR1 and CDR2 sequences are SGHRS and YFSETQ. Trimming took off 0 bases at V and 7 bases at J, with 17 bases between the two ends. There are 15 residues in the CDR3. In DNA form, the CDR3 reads TGCGCCAGCAGCTTGGGGACGATGACGATTAGGGAGCAGTACTTC. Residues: CASSLGTMTIREQYF. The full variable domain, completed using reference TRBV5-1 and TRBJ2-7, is KAGVTQTPRYLIKTRGQQVTLSCSPISGHRSVSWYQQTPGQGLQFLFEYFSETQRNKGNFPGRFSGRQFSNSRSEMNVSTLELGDSALYLCASSLGTMTIREQYFGPGTRLTVT.

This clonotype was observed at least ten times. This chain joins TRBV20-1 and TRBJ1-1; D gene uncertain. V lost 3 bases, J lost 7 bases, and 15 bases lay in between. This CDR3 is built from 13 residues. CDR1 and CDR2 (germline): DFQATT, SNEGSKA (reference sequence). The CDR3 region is CSASLYGPFEAFF. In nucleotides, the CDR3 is TGCAGTGCTAGTTTGTACGGTCCGTTTGAAGCTTTCTTT.

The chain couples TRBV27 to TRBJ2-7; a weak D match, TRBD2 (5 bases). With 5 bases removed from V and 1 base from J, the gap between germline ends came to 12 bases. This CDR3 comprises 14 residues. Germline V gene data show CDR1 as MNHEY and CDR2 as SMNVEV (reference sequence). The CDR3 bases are TGTGCCAGCAGTATCATCGGGGTTTCCTACGAGCAGTACTTC. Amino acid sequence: CASSIIGVSYEQYF.

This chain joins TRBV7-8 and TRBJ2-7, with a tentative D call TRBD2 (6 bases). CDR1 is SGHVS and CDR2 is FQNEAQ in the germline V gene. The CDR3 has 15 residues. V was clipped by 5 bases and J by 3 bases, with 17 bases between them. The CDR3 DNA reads TGTGCCAGCAGCCCAAGGGACTTTAAGGGCTACGAGCAGTACTTC. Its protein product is CASSPRDFKGYEQYF.

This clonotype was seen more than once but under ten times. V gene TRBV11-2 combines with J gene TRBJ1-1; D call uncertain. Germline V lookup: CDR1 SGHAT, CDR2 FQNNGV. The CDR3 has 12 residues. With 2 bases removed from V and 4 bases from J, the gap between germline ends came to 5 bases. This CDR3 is CASSLTSTEAFF. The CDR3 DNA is TGTGCCAGCAGCTTAACGAGCACTGAAGCTTTCTTT.

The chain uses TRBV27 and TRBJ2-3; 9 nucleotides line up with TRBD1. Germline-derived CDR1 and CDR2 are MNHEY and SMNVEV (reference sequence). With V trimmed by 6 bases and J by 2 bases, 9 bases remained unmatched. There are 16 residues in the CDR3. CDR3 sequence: CASSLRQGDFTDTQYF. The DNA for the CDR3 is TGTGCCAGCAGCCTTAGACAGGGGGATTTCACAGATACGCAGTATTTT.

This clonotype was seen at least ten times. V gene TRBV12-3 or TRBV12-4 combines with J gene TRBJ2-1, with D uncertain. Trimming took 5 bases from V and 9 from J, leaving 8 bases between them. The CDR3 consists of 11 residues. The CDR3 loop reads CASSLYGEQFF. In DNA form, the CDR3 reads TGTGCCAGCAGTCTGTACGGTGAGCAGTTCTTC.

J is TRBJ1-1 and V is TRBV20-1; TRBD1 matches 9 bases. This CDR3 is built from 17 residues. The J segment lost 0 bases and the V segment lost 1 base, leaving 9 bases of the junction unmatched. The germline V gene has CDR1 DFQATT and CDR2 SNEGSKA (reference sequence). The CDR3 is CSARVTPGQGLNTEAFF. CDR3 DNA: TGCAGTGCTAGAGTGACCCCGGGACAGGGCCTGAACACTGAAGCTTTCTTT.

The CDR3 loop is CASMEWDFPYEQYF. CDR3 bases: TGTGCCAGCATGGAGTGGGACTTTCCCTACGAGCAGTACTTC. V usage is TRBV5-6 and J usage is TRBJ2-7; D possibly corresponds to TRBD2 (6 bases). This CDR3 is 14 amino acids long. Germline CDR1 reads SGHDT; CDR2 reads YYEEEE. V lost 6 bases and J lost 2, with 15 bases in between.

The CDR3 DNA reads TGTGCCAGTCACGGACAGGGGTTTGGCTACACCTTC. Translation gives CASHGQGFGYTF. This chain links TRBV12-3 or TRBV12-4 with TRBJ1-2; 9 nucleotides agree with TRBD1. V lost 9 bases to trimming and J lost 7 bases; unmatched junction nucleotides: 6. The CDR3 runs to 12 residues.